This T cell receptor (beta chain) was observed in a study of STAT5B mutations in CD4+ large granular lymphocyte leukemia. Germline V gene data show CDR1 as SQVTM and CDR2 as ANQGSEA. Trimming stripped 8 bases from V and 2 bases from J, with 10 bases between. CDR3 length: 12 amino acids. The protocol was immunoSEQ multiplex PCR, while the TCRdb copy is restricted to in-frame clones and leaves out a portion. This table holds 30,000 to 40,000 clones, roughly 76% found once. The chain is built from TRBV29-1 and TRBJ1-3; maybe TRBD1 (5 bases). The TCR comes from a human donor in good health. The specimen was CD4+ T cells from blood buffy coats. The CDR3 DNA sequence: TGCAGCCTCCGGGACCCTGGAAACACCATATATTTT. This codes for CSLRDPGNTIYF.